These 5 T cell receptor beta chains were all obtained from the same sample, sequenced in a study of human T cells and chemical hapten exposure. TCRdb passed the RACE reads through MiXCR, listing each CDR3 protein once. Altogether fewer than 100,000 distinct CDR3 sequences are present, about 9.2% being singletons, with the ten largest covering 1.7%. Time point in this sample: healthy volunteer bleed at 6 weeks. Unfractionated whole blood was the source of the extracted total RNA. Specimen: whole blood. Receptors originate from a female donor in good health. Some clones in this sample may be carry-over from other donors' samples.

To note about this clonotype: Being one base from a much bigger clone, this may be a read error. The V call is TRBV5-4, the J call TRBJ1-2; no reliable D call. The CDR3 contains 12 residues. The germline V gene encodes CDR1 SGHNT and CDR2 YYREEE (reference sequence). The CDR3 coding sequence is TGTACCAGCAGCTTGGAGTCGGATGTACGGACCTTC. This codes for CTSSLESDVRTF.

The chain couples TRBV5-5 to TRBJ2-2, with D tentatively TRBD2 (7 bases). Between the trimmed V and J ends, which lost 4 bases and 5 bases, there was a span of 21 bases. Per germline, CDR1 SGHKS and CDR2 YYEKEE (reference sequence). The CDR3 contains 17 residues. CDR3 sequence: CASSHGVRGGGTGELFF. The CDR3 DNA reads as TGTGCCAGCAGCCATGGCGTCCGGGGAGGGGGTACCGGGGAGCTGTTTTTT.

V and J are TRBV29-1 and TRBJ2-7; D call uncertain. The CDR3 spans 13 residues. Trimming removed 1 base from V and 0 bases from J, with 7 bases in between. Germline CDR1 SQVTM, CDR2 ANQGSEA. As DNA, the CDR3 is TGCAGCGTTGAAGGTCAGAGCTCCTACGAGCAGTACTTC. Its protein is CSVEGQSSYEQYF.

This clonotype was detected ten times or more. The chain couples TRBV12-3 or TRBV12-4 to TRBJ2-3; D is ambiguous. CDR3 length: 14 amino acids. V was cut by 3 bases and J by 4 bases, with 11 bases left in between. The CDR3 loop reads CASSLESAPDTQYF. The DNA for the CDR3 is TGTGCCAGCAGTTTGGAGTCTGCCCCAGATACGCAGTATTTT.

This clonotype has at least ten counts. The chain recombines TRBV7-9 with TRBJ1-5; 8 bases are shared with TRBD1. Trimming cost V 6 bases and J 2 bases; bases outside gene matches: 9. There are 16 residues in the CDR3. From germline, CDR1 is SEHNR and CDR2 FQNEAQ (reference sequence). The DNA for the CDR3 is TGTGCCAGCAGTTTCTCCGGGGGACAGGGCAATCAGCCCCAGCATTTT. Translating gives CASSFSGGQGNQPQHF.